This T cell receptor (beta chain) comes out of a study of T cells in narcolepsy (dated by TCRdb to the late 2010s). Looking at the study overall: Patients with narcolepsy type 1 or type 2 (NT1, NT2) and healthy control donors were enrolled in the study. The study sought autoreactive T cells targeting hypocretin neuron self-antigens (hypocretin, TRIB2) in narcolepsy patients, using TCR Vbeta sequencing to track clonotypes in blood and CSF. Study-level results and caveats: According to the report, autoreactive clonotypes were detected serially in the blood of the same patients and of different patients, but not in healthy controls. Numbers of sequenced blood memory CD4+ clonotypes were comparable, with averages of about 39,494 in patients and around 30,000 in controls. HCRT-specific and TRIB2-specific autoreactive clonotypes were highlighted in plots that compared CD4+ T cell clonotypes in CSF versus blood from the same patient. Certain blood memory CD4+ repertoires from patients and controls had no sequences that matched autoreactive T cell clones.

This clone was picked up a small number of times. Its antigen has not been determined. Base qualities were left out, and no much larger clone turns up one base away. For TCR Vbeta sequencing, memory CD4+ T cells were sorted ex vivo from the peripheral blood of narcolepsy patients and healthy controls. The germline V gene (reference sequence) gives CDR1 as GTSNPN and CDR2 as SVGIG. There are 13 amino acids in the CDR3, from cysteine to phenylalanine inclusive. The entry retains the CDR3 DNA only, 39 bases that are in frame from base 1. V loses 6 bases at its end and J loses 6 bases; junction bases beyond the gene matches: 5. Preparation of the library involved the immunoSEQ multiplex PCR assay. Held by TCRdb, this immuneACCESS table contains in-frame sequences only and omits some clones. Under half of the omission traces to an unresolved V gene where checked; the cause of the rest is unknown. The sample includes 20,000 to 30,000 clones, with more than 65% observed a single time. Together, the top ten hold roughly 0.98% of the sample.

The sequencing sample was made of memory (CD45RA-) CD4+ T cells from blood. Taken with the paper, the label for cell subset or site translates to: memory T cells sorted ex vivo from peripheral blood. The rearrangement joined TRBV30 to TRBJ1-6, with 7 junctional bases fitting TRBD1. The TCR originated in a human donor in good health. For the CDR3, the sequence is CACLTGFNSPLHF. The sequence in DNA is TGTGCCTGCTTGACAGGGTTTAATTCACCCCTCCACTTT.